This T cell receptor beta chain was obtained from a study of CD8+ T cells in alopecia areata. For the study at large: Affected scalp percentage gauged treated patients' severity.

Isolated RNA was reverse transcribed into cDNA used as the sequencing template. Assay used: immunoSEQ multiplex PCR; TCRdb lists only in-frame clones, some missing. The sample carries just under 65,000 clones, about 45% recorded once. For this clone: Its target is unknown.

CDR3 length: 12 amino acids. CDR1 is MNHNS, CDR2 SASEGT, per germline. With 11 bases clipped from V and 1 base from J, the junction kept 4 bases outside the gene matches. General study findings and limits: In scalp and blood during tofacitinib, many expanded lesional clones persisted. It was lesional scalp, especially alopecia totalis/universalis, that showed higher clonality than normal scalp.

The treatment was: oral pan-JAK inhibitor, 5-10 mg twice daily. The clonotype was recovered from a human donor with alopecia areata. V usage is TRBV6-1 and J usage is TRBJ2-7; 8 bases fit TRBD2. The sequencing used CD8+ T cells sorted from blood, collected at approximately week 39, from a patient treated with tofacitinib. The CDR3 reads CAAREGSYEQYF. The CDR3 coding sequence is TGTGCCGCCCGGGAGGGGTCCTACGAGCAGTACTTC.